The source of this T cell receptor (beta chain) is a study of CD8 T cells in ankylosing spondylitis. About this clonotype itself: Its antigen is unknown.

Findings and limits, study-wide: Clones tied to disease were said to be significantly enriched in matched ankylosing spondylitis synovial fluid.

TCRdb processed the 5' RACE reads anew with MiXCR; each CDR3 protein has one entry. Of 250,000 or so distinct CDR3 sequences listed, approximately 10% are singletons. The receptor comes from a male donor with ankylosing spondylitis or in good health (not recorded which). What was sequenced was blood, either unsorted or a sorted T cell fraction (not recorded which).

This chain's CDR3 is CASSTSSPISPEAFF. CDR3 coding DNA: TGTGCCAGTAGTACTTCTTCACCAATTAGTCCTGAAGCTTTCTTT. The rearrangement links TRBV19 to TRBJ1-1; D ambiguous. The CDR3 contains 15 residues. The V gene's germline CDR1 is LNHDA and CDR2 SQIVND (reference sequence). The V gene lost 4 bases and the J gene lost 6 bases, with 18 bases spanning the gap.